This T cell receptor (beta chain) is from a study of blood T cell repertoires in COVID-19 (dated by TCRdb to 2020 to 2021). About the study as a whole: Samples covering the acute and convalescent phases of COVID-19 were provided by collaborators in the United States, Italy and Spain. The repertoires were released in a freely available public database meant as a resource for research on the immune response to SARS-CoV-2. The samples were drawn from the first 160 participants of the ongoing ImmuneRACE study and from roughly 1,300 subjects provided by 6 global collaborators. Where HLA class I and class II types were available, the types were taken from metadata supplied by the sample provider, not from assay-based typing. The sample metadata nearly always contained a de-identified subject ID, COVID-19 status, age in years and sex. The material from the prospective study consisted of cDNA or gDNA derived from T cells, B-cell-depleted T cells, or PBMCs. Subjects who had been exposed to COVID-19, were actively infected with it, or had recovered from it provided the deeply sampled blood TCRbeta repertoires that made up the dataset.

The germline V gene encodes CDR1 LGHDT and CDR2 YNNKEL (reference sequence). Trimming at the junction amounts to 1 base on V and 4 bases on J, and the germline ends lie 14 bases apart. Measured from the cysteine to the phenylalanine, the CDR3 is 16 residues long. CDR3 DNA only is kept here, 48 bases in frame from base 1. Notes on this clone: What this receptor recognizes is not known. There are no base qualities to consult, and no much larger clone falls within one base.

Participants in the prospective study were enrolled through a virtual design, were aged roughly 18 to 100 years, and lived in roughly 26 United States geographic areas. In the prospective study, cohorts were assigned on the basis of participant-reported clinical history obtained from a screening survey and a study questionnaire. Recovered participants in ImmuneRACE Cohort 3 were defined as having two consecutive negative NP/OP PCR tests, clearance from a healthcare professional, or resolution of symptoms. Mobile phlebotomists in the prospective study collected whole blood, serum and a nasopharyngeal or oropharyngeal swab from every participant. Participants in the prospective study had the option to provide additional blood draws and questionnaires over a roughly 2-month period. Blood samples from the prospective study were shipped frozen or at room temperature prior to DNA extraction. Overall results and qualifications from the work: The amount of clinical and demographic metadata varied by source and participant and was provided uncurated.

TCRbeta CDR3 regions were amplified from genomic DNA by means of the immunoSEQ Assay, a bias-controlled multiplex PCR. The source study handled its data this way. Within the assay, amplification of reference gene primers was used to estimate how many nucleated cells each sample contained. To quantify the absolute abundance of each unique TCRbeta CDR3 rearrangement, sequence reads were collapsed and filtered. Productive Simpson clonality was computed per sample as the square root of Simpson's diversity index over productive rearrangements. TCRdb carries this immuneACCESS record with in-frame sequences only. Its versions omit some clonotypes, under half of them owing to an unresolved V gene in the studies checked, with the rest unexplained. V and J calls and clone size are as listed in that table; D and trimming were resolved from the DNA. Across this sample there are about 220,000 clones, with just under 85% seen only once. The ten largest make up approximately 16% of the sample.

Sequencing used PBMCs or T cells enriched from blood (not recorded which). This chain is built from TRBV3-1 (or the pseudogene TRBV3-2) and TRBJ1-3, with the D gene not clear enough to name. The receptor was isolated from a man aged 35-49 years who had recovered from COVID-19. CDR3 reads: CASSQGPQVTGNTIYF. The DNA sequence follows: TGTGCCAGCAGCCAAGGTCCCCAGGTGACCGGAAACACCATATATTTT.